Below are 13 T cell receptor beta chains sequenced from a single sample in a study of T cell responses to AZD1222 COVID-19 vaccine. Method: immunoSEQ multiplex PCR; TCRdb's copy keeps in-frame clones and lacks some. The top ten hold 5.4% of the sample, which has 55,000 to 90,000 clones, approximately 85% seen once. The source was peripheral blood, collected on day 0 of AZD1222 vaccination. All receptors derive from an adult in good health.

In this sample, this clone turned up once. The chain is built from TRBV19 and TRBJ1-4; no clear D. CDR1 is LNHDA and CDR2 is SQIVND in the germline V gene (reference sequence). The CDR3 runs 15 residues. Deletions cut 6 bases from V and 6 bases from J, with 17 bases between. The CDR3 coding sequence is TGTGCCAGTAGCCAACAGCGCCCTAGGGATGAAAAACTGTTTTTT. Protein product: CASSQQRPRDEKLFF.

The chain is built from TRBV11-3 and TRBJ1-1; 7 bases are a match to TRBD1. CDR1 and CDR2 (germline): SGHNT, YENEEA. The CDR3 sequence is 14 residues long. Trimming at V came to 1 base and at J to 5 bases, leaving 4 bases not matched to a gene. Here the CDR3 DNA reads TGTGCCAGCAGCTTAGGGCAGGGGGTGACTGAAGCTTTCTTT. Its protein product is CASSLGQGVTEAFF.

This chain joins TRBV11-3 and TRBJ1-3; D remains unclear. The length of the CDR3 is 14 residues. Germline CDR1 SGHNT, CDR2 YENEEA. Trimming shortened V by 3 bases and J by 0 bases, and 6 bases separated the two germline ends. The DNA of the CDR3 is TGTGCCAGCAGCTTTCGATACTCTGGAAACACCATATATTTT. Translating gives CASSFRYSGNTIYF.

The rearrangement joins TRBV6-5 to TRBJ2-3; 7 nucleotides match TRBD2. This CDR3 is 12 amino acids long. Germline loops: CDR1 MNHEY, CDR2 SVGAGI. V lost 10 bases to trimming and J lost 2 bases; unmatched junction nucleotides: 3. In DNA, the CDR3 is TGTGCCACTAGCGGATACACAGATACGCAGTATTTT. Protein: CATSGYTDTQYF.

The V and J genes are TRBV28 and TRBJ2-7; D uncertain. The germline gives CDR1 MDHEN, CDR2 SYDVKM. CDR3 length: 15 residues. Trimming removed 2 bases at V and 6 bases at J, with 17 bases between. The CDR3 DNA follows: TGTGCCAGCAGTTTACCACGGGCGTACGGTCCCGAGCAGTACTTC. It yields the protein CASSLPRAYGPEQYF.

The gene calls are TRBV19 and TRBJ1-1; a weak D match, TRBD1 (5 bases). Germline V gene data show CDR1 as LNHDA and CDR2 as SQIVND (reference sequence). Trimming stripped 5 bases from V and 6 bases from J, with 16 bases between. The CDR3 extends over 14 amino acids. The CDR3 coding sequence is TGTGCCAGTAGTCGAACCATTCAGGGCCCTGAAGCTTTCTTT. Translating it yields CASSRTIQGPEAFF. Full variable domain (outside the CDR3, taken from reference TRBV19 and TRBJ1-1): DGGITQSPKYLFRKEGQNVTLSCEQNLNHDAMYWYRQDPGQGLRLIYYSQIVNDFQKGDIAEGYSVSREKKESFPLTVTSAQKNPTAFYLCASSRTIQGPEAFFGQGTRLTVV.

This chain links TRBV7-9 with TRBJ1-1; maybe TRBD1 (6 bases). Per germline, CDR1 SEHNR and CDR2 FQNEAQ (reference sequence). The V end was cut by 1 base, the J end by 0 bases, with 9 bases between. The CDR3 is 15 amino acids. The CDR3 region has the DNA TGTGCCAGCAGCTTAGGACAGGCTTTGAACACTGAAGCTTTCTTT. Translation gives CASSLGQALNTEAFF.

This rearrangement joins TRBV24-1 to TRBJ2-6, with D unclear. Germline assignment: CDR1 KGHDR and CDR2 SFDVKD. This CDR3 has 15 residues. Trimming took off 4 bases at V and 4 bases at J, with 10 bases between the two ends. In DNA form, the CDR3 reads TGTGCCACCAGTGAGGAGTTGGCGGGGGCCAACGTCCTGACTTTC. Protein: CATSEELAGANVLTF.

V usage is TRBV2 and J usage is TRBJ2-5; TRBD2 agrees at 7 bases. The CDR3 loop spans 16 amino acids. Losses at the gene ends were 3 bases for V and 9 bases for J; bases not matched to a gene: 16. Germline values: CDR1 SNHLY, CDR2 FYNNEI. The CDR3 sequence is CASSDGWGLAGGSQYF. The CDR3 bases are TGTGCCAGCAGTGACGGGTGGGGATTAGCGGGCGGTTCCCAGTACTTC.

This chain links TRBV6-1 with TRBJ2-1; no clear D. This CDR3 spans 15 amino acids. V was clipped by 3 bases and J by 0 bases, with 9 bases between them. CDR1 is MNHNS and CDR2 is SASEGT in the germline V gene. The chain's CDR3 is CASSDGDYSYNEQFF. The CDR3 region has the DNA TGTGCCAGCAGTGATGGGGATTACTCCTACAATGAGCAGTTCTTC.

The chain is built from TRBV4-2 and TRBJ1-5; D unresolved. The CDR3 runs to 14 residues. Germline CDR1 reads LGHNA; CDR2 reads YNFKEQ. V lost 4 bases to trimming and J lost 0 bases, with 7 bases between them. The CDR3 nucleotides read TGTGCCAGCAGCCGCGAGGCTAGCAATCAGCCCCAGCATTTT. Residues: CASSREASNQPQHF.

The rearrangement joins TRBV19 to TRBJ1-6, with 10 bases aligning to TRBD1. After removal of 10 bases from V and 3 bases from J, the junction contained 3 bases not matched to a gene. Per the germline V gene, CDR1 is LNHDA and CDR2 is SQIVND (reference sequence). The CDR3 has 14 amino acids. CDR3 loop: CATWTGGYNSPLHF. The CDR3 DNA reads TGTGCCACATGGACAGGGGGCTATAATTCACCCCTCCACTTT.

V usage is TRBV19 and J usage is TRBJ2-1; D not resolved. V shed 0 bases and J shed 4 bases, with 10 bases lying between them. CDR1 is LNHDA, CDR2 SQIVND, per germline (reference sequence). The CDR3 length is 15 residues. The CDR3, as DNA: TGTGCCAGTAGTATAGATAGAGAAGGTTACAATGAGCAGTTCTTC. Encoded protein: CASSIDREGYNEQFF.